This TCR beta chain originates from a study of blood T cell repertoires in COVID-19 (dated by TCRdb to the early 2020s). For the study in its entirety: Samples covering the acute and convalescent phases of COVID-19 were provided by collaborators in the United States, Italy and Spain. The samples were drawn from two sources: the first 160 participants of the ongoing ImmuneRACE study, and some 1,300 subjects contributed by 6 global collaborators. A de-identified subject ID, COVID-19 status, age in years and sex were almost always included in the sample metadata. Subjects who had been exposed to COVID-19, were actively infected with it, or had recovered from it provided the deeply sampled blood TCRbeta repertoires that made up the dataset. Where HLA class I and class II types were available, the types were taken from metadata supplied by the sample provider, not from assay-based typing. A freely available public database, intended as a resource for researchers studying the immune response to SARS-CoV-2, is where the repertoires were released. The prospective study material was composed of cDNA or gDNA derived from T cells, B-cell-depleted T cells, or PBMCs.

TCRbeta CDR3 regions were amplified from genomic DNA using the immunoSEQ Assay, a bias-controlled multiplex PCR. On the study's bioinformatics: Nucleated cell counts per sample were estimated from amplification of reference gene primers within the assay. To quantify the absolute abundance of each unique TCRbeta CDR3 rearrangement, sequence reads were collapsed and filtered. Productive Simpson clonality was computed per sample as the square root of Simpson's diversity index over productive rearrangements. TCRdb holds this immuneACCESS table with in-frame rearrangements only. Some clones are missing; in checked studies, unresolved V genes explain under half, and the rest has no known cause. The V and J calls and the clone size are those of that table, but D and trimming were determined from the DNA. Across this sample there are more than 70,000 clones, with around 90% seen only once. The ten largest clones add up to around a tenth of the sample.

V sheds 3 bases and J sheds 0 bases, leaving 14 bases between their ends. In the germline V gene, CDR1 corresponds to MDHEN and CDR2 to SYDVKM. The CDR3 starts with the cysteine, ends with the phenylalanine, and has 16 residues. Only the CDR3 part of the read is kept: 48 bases, read in frame from the first base. In the case of this clone: The clone's antigen remains unknown. The input lacks base qualities; no much larger clone sits a single base away.

Overall study results and their limits: Clinical and demographic metadata were provided uncurated, with the amount varying by source and participant.

Each collaborating institution followed its own protocols to collect whole blood in K2EDTA tubes. For TCRbeta analysis, collaborators shipped samples as frozen whole blood, isolated PBMCs, or DNA extracted from either of those sample types. The clonotype was recovered from a human donor in a cohort sampled during active COVID-19. The V gene is TRBV28 and the J gene is TRBJ2-5; the D gene is possibly TRBD2, with 6 bases matching. Sequencing was performed on peripheral blood. The CDR3 protein is CASSLAQDYYQETQYF. The nucleotides are TGTGCCAGCAGTTTGGCGCAGGACTATTACCAAGAGACCCAGTACTTC.